These 27 T cell receptor beta chains originate from one sample sequenced in a study of control samples from healthy donors and cancer patients. Libraries were prepared by immunoSEQ multiplex PCR; TCRdb keeps only in-frame clonotypes and omits some of them. The sample holds fewer than 200,000 clones, 80% to 95% seen once. Sequenced: blood. All receptors come from a man aged 18 to 35 in good health.

The chain links TRBV6-1 to TRBJ2-7; maybe TRBD2 (6 bases). The CDR3 has 17 residues. Germline CDR1 and CDR2: MNHNS and SASEGT. V was shortened by 4 bases and J by 3 bases, with 22 bases between the two germline ends. CDR3 residues: CASSVGPLSGGVYEQYF. The DNA of the CDR3 is TGTGCCAGCAGTGTGGGCCCATTAAGCGGCGGGGTCTACGAGCAGTACTTC.

The V and J genes are TRBV2 and TRBJ1-3; the D is unclear. V lost 2 bases, J lost 0 bases, and 8 bases lay in between. This CDR3 is 15 amino acids long. Germline lookup yields CDR1 SNHLY and CDR2 FYNNEI. The CDR3, as DNA: TGTGCCAGCAGTGAAAGTTTCCGCTCTGGAAACACCATATATTTT. Translating it yields CASSESFRSGNTIYF.

This chain links TRBV7-3 with TRBJ2-7; D may be TRBD1 or TRBD2 (6 bases each). The CDR3 extends over 14 amino acids. The V gene lost 0 bases and the J gene lost 6 bases, with 12 bases spanning the gap. Germline V lookup: CDR1 SGHTA, CDR2 FQGTGA. The CDR3: CASSLTGGGTEQYF. CDR3 bases: TGTGCCAGCAGCTTAACCGGGGGCGGGACCGAGCAGTACTTC.

This clone occurred once. V gene TRBV12-3 or TRBV12-4 combines with J gene TRBJ2-6; D is undetermined. Deletions cut 6 bases from V and 3 bases from J, with 3 bases between. CDR3 length equals 12 residues. The DNA of the CDR3 is TGTGCCAGCAGATTTGGGGCCAACGTCCTGACTTTC. This encodes CASRFGANVLTF.

The V call is TRBV10-1, the J call TRBJ1-2, with a possible D match to TRBD1 (5 bases). V was shortened by 8 bases and J by 8 bases, with 12 bases between the two germline ends. This CDR3 has 11 amino acids. CDR1 is WNHNN, CDR2 SYGVQD, per germline (reference sequence). The CDR3 DNA reads as TGCGCCAGCGGGGGGAACCCGGGCTACACCTTC. This encodes CASGGNPGYTF.

This sequence joins TRBV10-3 and TRBJ1-1; D gene ambiguous. The germline V gene encodes CDR1 ENHRY and CDR2 SYGVKD. Trimming pared 0 bases from V and 1 base from J, leaving 3 bases between. This CDR3 comprises 13 residues. CDR3 bases: TGTGCCATCAGTGAGTCCCCGAACACTGAAGCTTTCTTT. Its protein is CAISESPNTEAFF.

This clone was detected once. The chain has TRBV10-2 and TRBJ1-6; D unresolved. Looked up from germline, CDR1 is WSHSY and CDR2 is SAAADI. The CDR3 contains 13 residues. V shed 6 bases and J shed 8 bases, with 11 bases lying between them. CDR3 coding DNA: TGCGCCAGCAGGGATGACCGTTATTCACCCCTCCACTTT. It codes for CASRDDRYSPLHF.

The sample holds a few counts of this clone. The CDR3 reads CATGQGASGYTF. CDR3 nucleotide sequence: TGTGCCACCGGACAGGGGGCGAGCGGCTACACCTTC. The V and J genes are TRBV10-3 and TRBJ1-2; TRBD1 matches 11 bases. Germline V gene lookup returns CDR1 ENHRY and CDR2 SYGVKD. The CDR3 consists of 12 residues. Germline trimming cut 10 bases from V and 8 bases from J; bases unmatched to any gene: 6.

This chain links TRBV7-2 with TRBJ2-1, with a tentative D call TRBD1 (5 bases). The CDR3 is made up of 15 amino acids. V dropped 1 base and J dropped 4 bases, with 11 bases sitting between them. Germline-derived CDR1 and CDR2 are SGHTA and FQGNSA. This CDR3 reads CASSLDRIGYNEQFF. In nucleotides, the CDR3 is TGTGCCAGCAGCTTAGACAGGATAGGGTACAATGAGCAGTTCTTC.

The chain couples TRBV6-1 to TRBJ1-2; maybe TRBD1 (5 bases). The CDR3 has 15 residues. Between the trimmed V and J ends, which lost 3 bases and 8 bases, there was a span of 19 bases. Looked up from germline, CDR1 is MNHNS and CDR2 is SASEGT. The CDR3 reads CASSDSLGAVEGYTF. In DNA, the CDR3 is TGTGCCAGCAGTGACAGTCTAGGGGCAGTAGAGGGCTACACCTTC.

The chain links TRBV19 to TRBJ2-6; maybe TRBD2 (6 bases). Germline loops: CDR1 LNHDA, CDR2 SQIVND (reference sequence). The CDR3 contains 17 residues. V lost 6 bases and J 2 bases, leaving 17 bases between the germline ends. The CDR3 nucleotides read TGTGCCAGTAGCCTAAGCGGGTTTAGGGCTGGGGCCAACGTCCTGACTTTC. It codes for CASSLSGFRAGANVLTF.

Worth noting for this clone: In the same sample, other DNA sequences code for this CDR3. V is TRBV9 and J is TRBJ1-1, with D hard to call. V was cut by 0 bases and J by 2 bases, with 8 bases left in between. The CDR3 sequence is 14 residues long. Germline CDR1 reads SGDLS; CDR2 reads YYNGEE. CDR3 sequence reads: CASSVGTGNTEAFF. As DNA, the CDR3 is TGTGCCAGCAGCGTAGGCACGGGAAACACTGAAGCTTTCTTT.

The rearrangement uses TRBV3-1 (or the pseudogene TRBV3-2) and TRBJ2-7; D remains ambiguous. Deletions cut 2 bases from V and 3 bases from J, with 8 bases between. The CDR3 is 13 residues long. The germline gives CDR1 LGHDT, CDR2 YNNKEL (reference sequence). CDR3 loop: CASSQYNRYEQYF. DNA of the CDR3: TGTGCCAGCAGCCAATACAACCGCTACGAGCAGTACTTC.

As for this clone: The same CDR3 is also encoded by other DNA sequences in this sample. The chain combines TRBV9 with TRBJ2-2; no definite D call. Trimming removed 0 bases at V and 8 bases at J, with 2 bases between. Germline-derived CDR1 and CDR2 are SGDLS and YYNGEE. The CDR3 extends over 11 amino acids. In nucleotides, the CDR3 is TGTGCCAGCAGCGTAGGGGGGGAGCTGTTTTTT. It translates to CASSVGGELFF. The full variable domain, rest sourced from reference TRBV9 and TRBJ2-2, is DSGVTQTPKHLITATGQRVTLRCSPRSGDLSVYWYQQSLDQGLQFLIQYYNGEERAKGNILERFSAQQFPDLHSELNLSSLELGDSALYFCASSVGGELFFGEGSRLTVL.

This sequence joins TRBV2 and TRBJ2-3; D ambiguous. Per the germline V gene, CDR1 is SNHLY and CDR2 is FYNNEI. Trimming removed 6 bases at V and 0 bases at J, with 7 bases between. This CDR3 region has 13 residues. The CDR3 loop is CASRLFSTDTQYF. The DNA of the CDR3 is TGTGCCAGCAGGTTATTCAGCACAGATACGCAGTATTTT.

This chain connects TRBV18 to TRBJ2-1; 7 bases fit TRBD1. Germline V gene lookup returns CDR1 KGHSH and CDR2 LQKENI. J gave up 4 bases and V 6 bases, and 12 bases lay outside the gene matches. This CDR3 contains 16 residues. The CDR3 protein is CASSPETGQSYNEQFF. The CDR3 DNA reads TGTGCCAGCTCTCCGGAGACGGGACAGTCTTACAATGAGCAGTTCTTC.

This chain joins TRBV29-1 and TRBJ1-2, with 7 bases lining up with TRBD1. Germline loops: CDR1 SQVTM, CDR2 ANQGSEA. The junction had 12 bases not matched to a gene; V was cut back by 6 bases and J by 5 bases. The CDR3 runs to 14 residues. Written as DNA, the CDR3 is TGCAGCGTCCTGAATCACGGGACAGTTTATGGCTACACCTTC. Protein: CSVLNHGTVYGYTF.

V usage is TRBV6-1 and J usage is TRBJ1-5, with D possibly TRBD1 on 6 matching bases. Germline-derived CDR1 and CDR2 are MNHNS and SASEGT. The CDR3 length is 14 residues. Trimming took off 2 bases at V and 9 bases at J, with 14 bases between the two ends. The CDR3 region is CASSERVSRGPQHF. CDR3 nucleotide sequence: TGTGCCAGCAGTGAAAGGGTTAGCAGGGGGCCCCAGCATTTT.

This chain uses TRBV18 with TRBJ1-5; 10 nucleotides agree with TRBD1. J gave up 7 bases and V 3 bases, and 3 bases lay outside the gene matches. The CDR3 contains 14 residues. Germline V CDR1 and CDR2: KGHSH, LQKENI. The CDR3 sequence is CASSPGDRGQPQHF. For the CDR3, the DNA is TGTGCCAGCTCACCGGGGGACAGGGGACAGCCCCAGCATTTT. The full variable domain, in which reference TRBV18 and TRBJ1-5 provide the parts outside the CDR3, is NAGVMQNPRHLVRRRGQEARLRCSPMKGHSHVYWYRQLPEEGLKFMVYLQKENIIDESGMPKERFSAEFPKEGPSILRIQQVVRGDSAAYFCASSPGDRGQPQHFGDGTRLSIL.

V is TRBV5-4 and J is TRBJ2-7; D remains ambiguous. Germline V gives CDR1 SGHNT, CDR2 YYREEE (reference sequence). Trimming pared 1 base from V and 1 base from J, leaving 6 bases between. There are 13 residues in the CDR3. The CDR3 loop reads CASSLFSSYEQYF. The DNA for the CDR3 is TGTGCCAGCAGCTTGTTCAGTTCCTACGAGCAGTACTTC.

The V gene is TRBV7-8, the J gene TRBJ2-3; D is possibly TRBD1 (5 bases). V lost 3 bases, J lost 2 bases, and 15 bases lay in between. The CDR3 has 16 residues. Germline-derived CDR1 and CDR2 are SGHVS and FQNEAQ. The CDR3 here is CASSLRPMDNTDTQYF. The CDR3 DNA is TGTGCCAGCAGCTTGCGACCAATGGACAACACAGATACGCAGTATTTT.

The chain combines TRBV10-3 with TRBJ1-1; the D is unclear. The germline V and J ends were trimmed by 7 bases and 1 base, with 4 bases remaining between them. CDR1 and CDR2 (germline): ENHRY, SYGVKD. CDR3 size: 11 residues. This CDR3 is CAIMENTEAFF. CDR3 in DNA: TGTGCCATCATGGAGAACACTGAAGCTTTCTTT.

The chain combines TRBV5-4 with TRBJ2-1; D gene uncertain. Germline values: CDR1 SGHNT, CDR2 YYREEE (reference sequence). The germline V and J ends were trimmed by 0 bases and 0 bases, with 10 bases remaining between them. The CDR3 runs 16 residues. The DNA for the CDR3 is TGTGCCAGCAGCTTGGCCCCGATTAGCTCCTACAATGAGCAGTTCTTC. Its protein product is CASSLAPISSYNEQFF.

V is TRBV5-1 and J is TRBJ1-6, with a possible D match to TRBD1 (6 bases). V lost 4 bases and J 7 bases, leaving 12 bases between the germline ends. Germline values: CDR1 SGHRS, CDR2 YFSETQ. The CDR3 is 14 residues long. CDR3 bases: TGCGCCAGCAGCGTCCGGGACACAAATTCACCCCTCCACTTT. This codes for CASSVRDTNSPLHF.

This chain joins TRBV3-1 (or the pseudogene TRBV3-2) and TRBJ1-2; D call uncertain. The CDR3 runs to 13 residues. The germline gives CDR1 LGHDT, CDR2 YNNKEL (reference sequence). The V and J ends lost 0 bases and 8 bases respectively, with 10 bases between them. CDR3 sequence reads: CASSQDPLAGYTF. The CDR3 bases are TGTGCCAGCAGCCAAGATCCCCTCGCGGGCTACACCTTC.

This chain joins TRBV5-4 and TRBJ1-2; 7 positions agree with TRBD1. Germline V gives CDR1 SGHNT, CDR2 YYREEE (reference sequence). Trimming took 6 bases from V and 0 from J; bases not matched to a gene: 2. This CDR3 contains 13 residues. Here the CDR3 DNA reads TGTGCCAGCAAGACAGGGTCTAACTATGGCTACACCTTC. This gives the protein CASKTGSNYGYTF.

The CDR3 DNA reads TGTGCCAGCAGGCGAAGCAGACAGGGAACTGAAGCTTTCTTT. Translated: CASRRSRQGTEAFF. The rearrangement uses TRBV28 and TRBJ1-1, with TRBD1 matching 7 bases. J was trimmed by 5 bases and V by 6 bases; bases with no gene match: 9. The CDR3 has 14 amino acids. The germline gives CDR1 MDHEN, CDR2 SYDVKM.